Described below is a single T cell receptor (beta chain) sequence and its context. Its matching antigen is unknown. The germline V gene encodes CDR1 SGDLS and CDR2 YYNGEE. This CDR3 comprises 16 residues. V lost 0 bases and J lost 2; bases outside the gene matches: 4. These data originate in a study of T cells in Graves' hyperthyroidism and ophthalmopathy. Study-wide findings and caveats: Among thyroid clonotypes expanded above 0.001, most also appeared in blood. Separating ophthalmopathy from stable hyperthyroidism was achieved by a 13 V-J model.

TCR beta CDR3 regions were amplified from RNA. TCR CDR3 underwent first-round RT-PCR with the HTBI primer set. From the multiplex PCR reads, TCRdb called clonotypes with MiXCR, one entry per CDR3 protein. The top ten clones hold around 7.5% of a sample with 500,000 to 750,000 distinct CDR3 sequences, about a sixth of them seen once. The diagnoses drew upon clinical symptoms, serum thyroxine and TRAb, thyroid ultrasound and orbital computed tomography. PBMCs were obtained from over 8.5 ml fresh peripheral blood. The chain links TRBV9 to TRBJ2-1; 8 bases fit TRBD1. The specimen was blood. This receptor was taken from a woman aged 25 to 39 with Graves' hyperthyroidism. CDR3 sequence reads: CASSVGRTGTYNEQFF. CDR3 nucleotide sequence: TGTGCCAGCAGCGTAGGTCGGACAGGGACCTACAATGAGCAGTTCTTC. Looking up the rest from reference TRBV9 and TRBJ2-1 gives the full variable domain: DSGVTQTPKHLITATGQRVTLRCSPRSGDLSVYWYQQSLDQGLQFLIQYYNGEERAKGNILERFSAQQFPDLHSELNLSSLELGDSALYFCASSVGRTGTYNEQFFGPGTRLTVL.